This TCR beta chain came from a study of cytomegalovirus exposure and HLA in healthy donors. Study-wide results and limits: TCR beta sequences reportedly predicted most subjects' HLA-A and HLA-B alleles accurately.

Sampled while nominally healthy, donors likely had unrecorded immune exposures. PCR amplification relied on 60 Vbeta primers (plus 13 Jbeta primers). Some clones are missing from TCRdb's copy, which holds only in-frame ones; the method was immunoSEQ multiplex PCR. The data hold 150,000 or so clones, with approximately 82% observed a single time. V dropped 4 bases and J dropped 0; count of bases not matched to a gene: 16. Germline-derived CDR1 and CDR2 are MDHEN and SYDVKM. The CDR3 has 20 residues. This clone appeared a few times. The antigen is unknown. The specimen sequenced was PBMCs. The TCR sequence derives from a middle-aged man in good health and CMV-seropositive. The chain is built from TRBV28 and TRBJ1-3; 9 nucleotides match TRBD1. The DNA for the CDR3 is TGTGCCAGCAGTTCTCTATTCCGGGACAGGGATGGGGGCTCTGGAAACACCATATATTTT. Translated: CASSSLFRDRDGGSGNTIYF.